These T cell receptor beta chains were read from a single sample in a study of siplizumab effects on memory and regulatory T cells. Sequencing used immunoSEQ multiplex PCR; TCRdb keeps in-frame clones, though not all of them. This table has about 80,000 clones, approximately 95% appearing once. Sequencing input: CD8+ T cells sorted from blood. The origin of the receptors is a human donor in good health. The CDR3 runs from the conserved cysteine through the conserved F or W. Each record gives: D gene, J gene, clone size, V gene, CDR3 DNA, CDR3 protein. A D gene is named only where the DNA matches it firmly. Size is stated for part of the rows, as once, few or many counts, or as a class when the clone is expanded.

>.|TRBJ2-3|.|TRBV27
TGTGCCAGCACCCCGACCCCAAGACTAGTACCTCCAGCGGATACGCAGTATTTT
CASTPTPRLVPPADTQYF
>.|TRBJ2-1|.|TRBV5-6
TGTGCCAGCAGCGGAGGGGACTTAGGCTACAATGAGCAGTTCTTC
CASSGGDLGYNEQFF
>.|TRBJ1-1|.|TRBV4-2
TGTGCCAGCAGCCAAGATAGGAGGGGGAACACTGAAGCTTTCTTT
CASSQDRRGNTEAFF
>.|TRBJ2-3|.|TRBV28
TGTGCCAGCAGTCCTATCGTGGCAGGCGTAGATACGCAGTATTTT
CASSPIVAGVDTQYF
>.|TRBJ2-5|.|TRBV11-2
TGTGCCAGCAGCTTAGTGTTTGGGGACTCGGAGACCCAGTACTTC
CASSLVFGDSETQYF
>TRBD2|TRBJ2-3|once|TRBV14
TGTGCCAGCAGTTTCGGCGGGAGGGCCACAGATACGCAGTATTTT
CASSFGGRATDTQYF
>TRBD1|TRBJ1-3|.|TRBV9
TGTGCCAGCAGCGTGGGACAGGGTCAATCTGGAAACACCATATATTTT
CASSVGQGQSGNTIYF
>.|TRBJ1-5|.|TRBV6-6
TGTGCCAGCAGTCCCTGGGACATGATTAGCAATCAGCCCCAGCATTTT
CASSPWDMISNQPQHF
>TRBD1|TRBJ1-5|.|TRBV16
TGTGCCAGCAGCCAAACGGACAGGGGGTCTCAGCCCCAGCATTTT
CASSQTDRGSQPQHF
>.|TRBJ2-1|.|TRBV7-3
TGTGCCAGCAGCCTAGGTAATGAGCAGTTCTTC
CASSLGNEQFF
>.|TRBJ2-1|once|TRBV4-1
TGCGCCAGCAGCCAAGATTTGGATGAGCAGTTCTTC
CASSQDLDEQFF
>TRBD1|TRBJ1-5|.|TRBV6-5
TGTGCCAGCAGCTGGGGGACAGAACCTAATCAGCCCCAGCATTTT
CASSWGTEPNQPQHF
>.|TRBJ1-3|.|TRBV6-5
TGTGCCAGCAGTAAAACGTTCGGAAACACCATATATTTT
CASSKTFGNTIYF
>.|TRBJ2-5|once|TRBV7-9
TGTGCCAGCAGCTTAGCTCCGCAAGAGACCCAGTACTTC
CASSLAPQETQYF
>TRBD1|TRBJ1-1|once|TRBV30
TGTGCCTGGAGGGTAGACAGGGGGGGTGAAGCTTTCTTT
CAWRVDRGGEAFF
>.|TRBJ1-1|.|TRBV19
TGTGCCAGTAGTATTTTCTCCGGGTATGGCACTGAAGCTTTCTTT
CASSIFSGYGTEAFF
>.|TRBJ1-2|.|TRBV6-1
TGTGCCAGCAGTGAAAGGGCGGAGAACTATGGCTACACCTTC
CASSERAENYGYTF
>TRBD1|TRBJ2-1|.|TRBV29-1
TGCAGCGTCCTCGGACAGGGGGCCTTCCGGAATGAGCAGTTCTTC
CSVLGQGAFRNEQFF
>.|TRBJ1-1|once|TRBV7-8
TGTGCCAGCAGCTTAAGAGTGGGGGCCGCCCACGAAGCTTTCTTT
CASSLRVGAAHEAFF
>TRBD2|TRBJ2-1|.|TRBV19
TGTGCCAGTAGTAGGGGGACTATGGATGAGCAGTTCTTC
CASSRGTMDEQFF
>.|TRBJ2-7|.|TRBV18
TGTGCCAGCTCACCGGACAGAACCTACGAGCAGTACTTC
CASSPDRTYEQYF
>.|TRBJ1-4|.|TRBV7-9
TGTGCCAGCAGCTTAGGCGTGTCTAATGAAAAACTGTTTTTT
CASSLGVSNEKLFF
>TRBD1|TRBJ1-2|.|TRBV2
TGTGCCCACAAAGAAGGGACAGGGGCTAACTATGGCTACACCTTC
CAHKEGTGANYGYTF
>.|TRBJ2-7|.|TRBV4-1
TGCGCCAGCAGCCAAGAGGCCGGGGACGAGCAGTACTTC
CASSQEAGDEQYF
>.|TRBJ2-1|.|TRBV27
TGTGCCAGCAGTTTAGGGAGCGCCTACAATGAGCAGTTCTTC
CASSLGSAYNEQFF
>.|TRBJ2-5|.|TRBV28
TGTGCCAGCAGTTTATGGGTCGGAGGGTCCCCGGCGGGAATAAAAGAGACCCAGTACTTC
CASSLWVGGSPAGIKETQYF
>.|TRBJ2-3|.|TRBV11-2
TGTGCCAGCAGCGAGACTTCAGATACGCAGTATTTT
CASSETSDTQYF
>TRBD1|TRBJ2-7|.|TRBV6-5
TGTGCCACCAGCTTTCTGGACAGGTCCTACGAGCAGTACTTC
CATSFLDRSYEQYF
>TRBD2|TRBJ2-1|.|TRBV5-4
TGTGCCAGCAGCTTGCCCAGCGGGAGCCCTGAGCAGTTCTTC
CASSLPSGSPEQFF
>TRBD2|TRBJ2-1|.|TRBV27
TGTGCCAGCGGGAGGGATACCTACAATGAGCAGTTCTTC
CASGRDTYNEQFF
>.|TRBJ2-7|.|TRBV19
TGTGCCAGTAGTGCCAATCTCAGGGCCCCCTACGAGCAGTACTTC
CASSANLRAPYEQYF
>.|TRBJ2-1|.|TRBV12-5
TGTGCTAGTGGGAGGGACGGAATCCTAATCAATGAGCAGTTCTTC
CASGRDGILINEQFF
>TRBD1|TRBJ2-7|.|TRBV19
TGTGCCAGTAGTGCGGGGACAGGGTACGAGCAGTACTTC
CASSAGTGYEQYF
>.|TRBJ2-3|.|TRBV27
TGTGCCAGCAGTTTCTCAGATACGCAGTATTTT
CASSFSDTQYF
>TRBD2|TRBJ2-1|.|TRBV4-2
TGTGCCAGCAGCCAAGATAGTAGCACTAGCGGAGAGAATGAGCAGTTCTTC
CASSQDSSTSGENEQFF
>TRBD1|TRBJ2-2|.|TRBV25-1
TGTGCCAGCAGTGGGGACAGGAGGTACACCGGGGAGCTGTTTTTT
CASSGDRRYTGELFF
>.|TRBJ2-5|.|TRBV5-4
TGTGCCAGCAGCGCCCCGGGACATAAACAAGAGACCCAGTACTTC
CASSAPGHKQETQYF
>.|TRBJ2-1|.|TRBV5-1
TGCGCCAGCAGCAGATGGGGGGATTCCTACAATGAGCAGTTCTTC
CASSRWGDSYNEQFF
>.|TRBJ1-4|.|TRBV19
TGTGCCAGTAATGGTGGAAAACTGTTTTTT
CASNGGKLFF
>TRBD1|TRBJ1-2|.|TRBV28
TGTGCCAGCAGTTGGGACAGGGATAACTATGGCTACACCTTC
CASSWDRDNYGYTF
>TRBD2|TRBJ2-7|.|TRBV11-3
TGTGCCAGCAGCTTCCGAGCGGGAGAGGGATTCGAGCAGTACTTC
CASSFRAGEGFEQYF
>.|TRBJ2-2|.|TRBV7-7
TGTGCTAGCAGGGACCATACCGGGGAGCTGTTTTTT
CASRDHTGELFF
>.|TRBJ2-1|.|TRBV9
TGTGCCAGCAGCGTAGCATGGACTAATACTTATAACAATGAGCAGTTCTTC
CASSVAWTNTYNNEQFF
>TRBD1|TRBJ2-7|.|TRBV2
TGTGCCAGCAGTGAGGGGGGAGGGACAGGGTATGAGCAGTACTTC
CASSEGGGTGYEQYF
>TRBD2|TRBJ2-3|.|TRBV4-2
TGTGCCAGCAGCCAATACGGTCGGCGGGAGGGGACAGATACGCAGTATTTT
CASSQYGRREGTDTQYF
>.|TRBJ1-5|.|TRBV5-1
TGCGCCAGCAGCTTGCTGGGGGAGGAGCCCCAGCATTTT
CASSLLGEEPQHF
>TRBD2|TRBJ2-5|.|TRBV4-1
TGCGCCAGCAGCCAGGGCCTAGCGGGAGCCATGGAGACCCAGTACTTC
CASSQGLAGAMETQYF
>TRBD2|TRBJ2-1|.|TRBV19
TGTGCCAGTAGTATACTAGCGGGAGAGATTGAGCAGTTCTTC
CASSILAGEIEQFF
>.|TRBJ2-1|.|TRBV7-3
TGTGCCAGCAGCTTCATAAACAATGAGCAGTTCTTC
CASSFINNEQFF
>TRBD1|TRBJ1-2|.|TRBV30
TGTGCCTGGAGTGGAGATCGGGACAGGCGATACTATGGCTACACCTTC
CAWSGDRDRRYYGYTF
>TRBD2|TRBJ2-7|.|TRBV9
TGTGCCAGCAGCCCAGGACTAGGAATGTCCTACGAGCAGTACTTC
CASSPGLGMSYEQYF
>TRBD1|TRBJ2-3|.|TRBV9
TGTGCCAGCGGGGGACAGGGGACCACAGATACGCAGTATTTT
CASGGQGTTDTQYF
>TRBD2|TRBJ2-7|.|TRBV2
TGTGCCAGCCAACCGGGACTAGCGAGCACCTACGAGCAGTACTTC
CASQPGLASTYEQYF
>.|TRBJ2-3|.|TRBV30
TGTGCCTGGAATTACCTTGGCGGGTTTGACGCAGATACGCAGTATTTT
CAWNYLGGFDADTQYF
>TRBD1|TRBJ2-7|.|TRBV7-8
TGTGCCAGCAGCCTTGGGACAGGTGCTACCTACGAGCAGTACTTC
CASSLGTGATYEQYF
>TRBD1|TRBJ2-7|.|TRBV6-5
TGTGCCAGCAGAGATGACAGGGGGTGGGCCTACGAGCAGTACTTC
CASRDDRGWAYEQYF
>.|TRBJ1-5|.|TRBV28
TGTGCCAGCAGCCCACCCAGAGGGTATCATCAGCCCCAGCATTTT
CASSPPRGYHQPQHF
>TRBD2|TRBJ2-3|once|TRBV28
TGTGCCAGCAGTTTACTAGCGGACAAGATAGATACGCAGTATTTT
CASSLLADKIDTQYF